These 11 T cell receptor beta chains came from one sample sequenced in a study of blood T cell repertoires in COVID-19. Here immunoSEQ multiplex PCR was the method, and the copy in TCRdb shows in-frame clones only, minus some. The sample includes 200,000 or so clones, approximately 80% of them seen just once. Sequencing input: peripheral blood. The receptors originated from a woman over 75 with COVID-19, enrolled during active disease.

The rearrangement joins TRBV5-1 to TRBJ1-6; tentative D call: TRBD1 (5 bases). This CDR3 has 16 amino acids. Trimming took off 2 bases at V and 8 bases at J, with 17 bases between the two ends. CDR1 is SGHRS and CDR2 is YFSETQ in the germline V gene. DNA for the CDR3: TGCGCCAGCAGCTTACGACAGCTTTCGCCCGATTCACCCCTCCACTTT. It encodes CASSLRQLSPDSPLHF.

The chain uses TRBV5-8 and TRBJ1-5; the D gene is possibly TRBD1 (5 bases). The CDR3 spans 12 residues. The V gene's germline CDR1 is SGHTS and CDR2 YDEGEE. V lost 4 bases to trimming and J lost 8 bases, with 10 bases between them. DNA of the CDR3: TGTGCCAGCAGCGGAGACAGTGAGCCCCAGCATTTT. Its translation is CASSGDSEPQHF.

This chain connects TRBV5-1 to TRBJ2-2, with D maybe TRBD1 (5 bases). CDR1 and CDR2 from the germline V gene are SGHRS and YFSETQ. The CDR3 covers 16 residues. Trimming stripped 2 bases from V and 0 bases from J, with 11 bases between. The DNA of the CDR3 is TGCGCCAGCAGCTTTGATGGGGCCCCGAACACCGGGGAGCTGTTTTTT. This gives the protein CASSFDGAPNTGELFF.

This clone occurred once. J is TRBJ1-1 and V is TRBV2; D is uncertain. Germline V gives CDR1 SNHLY, CDR2 FYNNEI. The CDR3 is 14 amino acids. Trimming removed 7 bases at V and 7 bases at J, with 19 bases between. CDR3: CASTMLSGLNEAFF. Here the CDR3 DNA reads TGTGCCAGCACCATGTTGTCAGGACTGAATGAAGCTTTCTTT.

V and J are TRBV27 and TRBJ2-7, with D maybe TRBD1 (6 bases). CDR3 length equals 14 residues. Looked up from germline, CDR1 is MNHEY and CDR2 is SMNVEV (reference sequence). The V and J ends lost 5 bases and 2 bases respectively, with 13 bases between them. The CDR3 coding sequence is TGTGCCAGCAGTGCCCGAGGGGGTCCCTACGAGCAGTACTTC. Translated, it gives CASSARGGPYEQYF.

This clone was seen only a few times. V is TRBV5-1 and J is TRBJ1-1; 11 positions match TRBD1. Trimming removed 4 bases from V and 3 bases from J; junction bases left unmatched: 5. The germline CDR1 and CDR2 sequences are SGHRS and YFSETQ. The CDR3 is 15 amino acids. CDR3 region: CASSPRTGGYTEAFF. CDR3 bases: TGCGCCAGCAGCCCTCGGACAGGGGGCTACACTGAAGCTTTCTTT. Supplemented by reference TRBV5-1 and TRBJ1-1, the full variable domain reads KAGVTQTPRYLIKTRGQQVTLSCSPISGHRSVSWYQQTPGQGLQFLFEYFSETQRNKGNFPGRFSGRQFSNSRSEMNVSTLELGDSALYLCASSPRTGGYTEAFFGQGTRLTVV.

The V and J genes are TRBV7-9 and TRBJ2-3; TRBD2 aligns across 8 bases. With 7 bases clipped from V and 4 bases from J, the junction kept 13 bases outside the gene matches. This CDR3 is built from 16 residues. The germline gives CDR1 SEHNR, CDR2 FQNEAQ (reference sequence). In nucleotides, the CDR3 is TGTGCCAGCACCGAAAGGGTAGCGGGAAGCTCAGATACGCAGTATTTT. This codes for CASTERVAGSSDTQYF. Supplemented by reference TRBV7-9 and TRBJ2-3, the full variable domain reads DTGVSQNPRHKITKRGQNVTFRCDPISEHNRLYWYRQTLGQGPEFLTYFQNEAQLEKSRLLSDRFSAERPKGSFSTLEIQRTEQGDSAMYLCASTERVAGSSDTQYFGPGTRLTVL.

The rearrangement joins TRBV28 to TRBJ2-7; 7 positions match TRBD2. J lost 0 bases, V lost 6 bases, and 8 bases had no gene match. CDR1 and CDR2 (germline): MDHEN, SYDVKM. CDR3 length: 15 residues. CDR3 region: CASSIGSGPSYEQYF. The CDR3 coding sequence is TGTGCCAGCAGCATAGGTAGCGGGCCCTCCTACGAGCAGTACTTC.

The chain carries TRBV2 and TRBJ2-5; 10 bases agree with TRBD1. CDR1 and CDR2 (germline): SNHLY, FYNNEI. V was clipped by 1 base and J by 4 bases; unmatched bases: 12. This CDR3 comprises 18 residues. The CDR3 spells CASSEERDRGSTRETQYF. CDR3 DNA: TGTGCCAGCAGTGAAGAAAGGGACAGGGGTTCGACGAGAGAGACCCAGTACTTC.

The CDR3 here is CASSIGSPSIVAFF. In DNA form, the CDR3 reads TGTGCCAGTAGTATTGGCAGTCCTTCCATCGTAGCTTTCTTT. The J gene is TRBJ1-1, the V gene TRBV19; D is uncertain. The CDR3 consists of 14 residues. The germline V gene encodes CDR1 LNHDA and CDR2 SQIVND (reference sequence). V was trimmed by 3 bases and J by 10 bases, leaving 18 bases between them.

This clone was detected only a few times. Other DNA sequences within the sample encode an identical CDR3. V and J are TRBV4-1 and TRBJ2-7, with D possibly being TRBD1 (5 bases). This CDR3 has 13 amino acids. Trimming took 2 bases from V and 3 from J, leaving 8 bases between them. CDR1 and CDR2 (germline): MGHRA, YSYEKL. CDR3: CASSQRQGYEQYF. Here the CDR3 DNA reads TGCGCCAGCAGCCAACGGCAGGGCTACGAGCAGTACTTC.